Shown below are 21 T cell receptor beta chains from a single sample sequenced in a study of monozygotic twins with inflammatory bowel disease. After re-calling the 5' RACE reads, TCRdb lists one entry per CDR3 protein, DNA absent. Recorded here are roughly 330,000 distinct CDR3 sequences; the top ten clones represent 2% to 2.5%. The sequencing sample was made of blood. The receptors were gathered from a human donor with ulcerative colitis or Crohn's disease, or a healthy co-twin of an affected twin (not recorded which).

The chain couples TRBV5-1 to TRBJ2-5; TCRdb's D call, TRBD1, is unchecked because there is no DNA. Per the germline V gene, CDR1 is SGHRS and CDR2 is YFSETQ. This CDR3 has 16 amino acids. The CDR3 loop reads CASSHGTGGIQETQYF.

CDR3 region: CASSYTSERSNEQFF. The gene calls are TRBV7-2 and TRBJ2-1; TCRdb's D gene call, TRBD2, goes unchecked for lack of DNA. The CDR3 contains 15 residues. CDR1 SGHTA and CDR2 FQGNSA come from the germline V gene.

This chain joins TRBV20-1 and TRBJ2-1; TCRdb names TRBD1, which stays unverified in the absence of DNA. Per germline, CDR1 DFQATT and CDR2 SNEGSKA (reference sequence). This CDR3 has 12 amino acids. The CDR3 is CSATDRDNEQFF.

V is TRBV20-1 and J is TRBJ1-3; TCRdb proposes TRBD1, but this gene call is untestable without DNA. CDR1 and CDR2 from the germline V gene are DFQATT and SNEGSKA (reference sequence). This CDR3 contains 15 residues. CDR3 amino acids: CSATGGGRSGNTIYF.

The chain combines TRBV6-5 with TRBJ2-6; TCRdb names TRBD1, which stays unverified in the absence of DNA. CDR1 and CDR2 from the germline V gene are MNHEY and SVGAGI. This CDR3 has 18 residues. The CDR3 is CASSYSRGVKRGANVLTF.

The chain links TRBV5-6 to TRBJ2-7; the D gene TCRdb calls, TRBD2, cannot be checked with no DNA. The CDR3 runs 15 residues. Germline loops: CDR1 SGHDT, CDR2 YYEEEE. CDR3 loop: CASSYGTSSDYEQYF.

This chain connects TRBV6-5 to TRBJ2-1; TCRdb designates TRBD1, a call that cannot be tested without DNA. Germline V CDR1 and CDR2: MNHEY, SVGAGI. The CDR3 sequence is 12 residues long. The CDR3 is CASSYSPGEQFF.

The chain is built from TRBV5-1 and TRBJ2-5; TCRdb outputs TRBD2, but without DNA this stays unchecked. This CDR3 contains 16 residues. Germline assignment: CDR1 SGHRS and CDR2 YFSETQ. The CDR3 is CASSLGLAGVGETQYF.

This chain connects TRBV27 to TRBJ2-7; TCRdb calls TRBD1, which cannot be checked without DNA. Germline-derived CDR1 and CDR2 are MNHEY and SMNVEV (reference sequence). CDR3 length: 14 residues. The CDR3 reads CASSQQGWSSEQYF.

The J gene is TRBJ2-3, the V gene TRBV10-1. Germline V CDR1 and CDR2: WNHNN, SYGVQD (reference sequence). The CDR3 loop spans 14 amino acids. This CDR3 reads CASSELSYKDTQYF.

The chain joins TRBV19 to TRBJ2-3; TCRdb picks TRBD2, but there is no DNA to check that call. Per the germline V gene, CDR1 is LNHDA and CDR2 is SQIVND (reference sequence). The CDR3 covers 20 residues. The CDR3 sequence is CASSIPSGLAGDRPLDTQYF.

V and J are TRBV6-2 or TRBV6-3 and TRBJ2-3; the D gene TCRdb calls, TRBD2, cannot be checked with no DNA. Germline V gives CDR1 MNHEY, CDR2 SVGEGT. The CDR3 sequence is 14 residues long. The CDR3 is CAGRAGQKGDTQYF.

The chain combines TRBV16 with TRBJ1-5; TCRdb selects TRBD1, and the lack of DNA leaves this call unchecked. This CDR3 has 15 amino acids. CDR1 KGHSY and CDR2 FQNENV come from the germline V gene. CDR3 amino acids: CASSQETGRGQPQHF.

This chain links TRBV28 with TRBJ1-5. CDR1 is MDHEN, CDR2 SYDVKM, per germline. The length of the CDR3 is 14 residues. Here the CDR3 reads CASSFQVDHQPQHF.

The rearrangement links TRBV7-7 to TRBJ2-7; TCRdb's D call of TRBD2 is untestable without DNA. This CDR3 comprises 13 residues. Germline CDR1 SSHAT, CDR2 FNYEAQ (reference sequence). CDR3 in amino acids: CASSSFKRYEQYF.

The V call is TRBV11-2, the J call TRBJ1-1; there is no DNA to check the TCRdb D call of TRBD1. The germline CDR1 and CDR2 sequences are SGHAT and FQNNGV. CDR3 size: 16 residues. CDR3 sequence: CASSLNGGPMNTEAFF.

The chain is built from TRBV5-1 and TRBJ1-6; TCRdb gives TRBD1 as the D gene, but with no DNA this cannot be confirmed. CDR3 length: 15 residues. CDR1 is SGHRS and CDR2 is YFSETQ in the germline V gene. The CDR3 loop reads CASRKVQGQNSPLHF.

The chain is built from TRBV15 and TRBJ2-1; TCRdb designates TRBD1, a call that cannot be tested without DNA. The CDR3 consists of 14 residues. CDR1 LNHNV and CDR2 YYDKDF come from the germline V gene (reference sequence). CDR3 residues: CATSNTLGQDEQFF.

This chain joins TRBV5-4 and TRBJ2-1. The CDR3 loop spans 12 amino acids. The germline V gene has CDR1 SGHNT and CDR2 YYREEE (reference sequence). The CDR3 protein is CASHSVGNEQFF.

The chain links TRBV5-1 to TRBJ2-1; without DNA, the TCRdb call of TRBD2 cannot be checked. CDR3 length: 15 residues. The germline V gene encodes CDR1 SGHRS and CDR2 YFSETQ. The CDR3 protein is CASSAGTSGANEQFF. Together with reference TRBV5-1 and TRBJ2-1, the CDR3 gives the full variable domain: KAGVTQTPRYLIKTRGQQVTLSCSPISGHRSVSWYQQTPGQGLQFLFEYFSETQRNKGNFPGRFSGRQFSNSRSEMNVSTLELGDSALYLCASSAGTSGANEQFFGPGTRLTVL.

The rearrangement links TRBV30 to TRBJ1-5; the TRBD1 assignment by TCRdb is unverifiable without DNA. Germline CDR1 and CDR2: GTSNPN and SVGIG (reference sequence). The CDR3 loop spans 14 amino acids. CDR3 in amino acids: CAWSVLGGAGPQHF.